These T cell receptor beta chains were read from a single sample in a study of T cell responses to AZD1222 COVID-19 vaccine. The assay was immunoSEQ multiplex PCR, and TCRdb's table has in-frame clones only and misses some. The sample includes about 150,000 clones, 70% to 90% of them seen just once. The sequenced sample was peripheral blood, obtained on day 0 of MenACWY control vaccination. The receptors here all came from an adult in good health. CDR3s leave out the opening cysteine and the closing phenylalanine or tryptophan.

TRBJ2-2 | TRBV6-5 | ASIYPGELF
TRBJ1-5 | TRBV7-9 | ASSIGGGTQPQH
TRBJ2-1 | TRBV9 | ASSVEEGSYNEQF
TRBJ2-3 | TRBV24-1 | ATSDLGAGRTDTQY
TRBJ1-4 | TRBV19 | ASKAEGKEKLF
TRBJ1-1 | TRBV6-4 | ASSGSAGFGTEAF
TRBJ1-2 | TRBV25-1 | ASSPGASYGYT
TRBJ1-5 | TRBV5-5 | ASSLTGGQPQH
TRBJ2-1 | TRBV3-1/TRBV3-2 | ASSQERGYNEQF
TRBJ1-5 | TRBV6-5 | ASFLGALDGAQH
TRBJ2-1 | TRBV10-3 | AISAGGNEQF
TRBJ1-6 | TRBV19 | ASSIPLRNSPLH
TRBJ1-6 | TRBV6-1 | ASSEVGQGGSPLH
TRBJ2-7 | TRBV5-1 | ASRILAGGTYEQY
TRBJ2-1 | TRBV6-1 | ASSEQLAGLGNEQF
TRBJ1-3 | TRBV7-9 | ASRPWGQGTGNTIY
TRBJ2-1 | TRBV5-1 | ASSTPMTGTDEQF
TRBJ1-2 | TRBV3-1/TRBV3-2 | ASSIGGGANYGYT
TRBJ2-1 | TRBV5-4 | ASSPDLLSGGRNNEQF
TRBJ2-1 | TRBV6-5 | ASSPSGIEQF
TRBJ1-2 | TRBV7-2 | ASSLAPGQIYT
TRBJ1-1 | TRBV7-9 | ASSSSTRAF
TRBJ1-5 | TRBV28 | ASSPQTGNQPQH